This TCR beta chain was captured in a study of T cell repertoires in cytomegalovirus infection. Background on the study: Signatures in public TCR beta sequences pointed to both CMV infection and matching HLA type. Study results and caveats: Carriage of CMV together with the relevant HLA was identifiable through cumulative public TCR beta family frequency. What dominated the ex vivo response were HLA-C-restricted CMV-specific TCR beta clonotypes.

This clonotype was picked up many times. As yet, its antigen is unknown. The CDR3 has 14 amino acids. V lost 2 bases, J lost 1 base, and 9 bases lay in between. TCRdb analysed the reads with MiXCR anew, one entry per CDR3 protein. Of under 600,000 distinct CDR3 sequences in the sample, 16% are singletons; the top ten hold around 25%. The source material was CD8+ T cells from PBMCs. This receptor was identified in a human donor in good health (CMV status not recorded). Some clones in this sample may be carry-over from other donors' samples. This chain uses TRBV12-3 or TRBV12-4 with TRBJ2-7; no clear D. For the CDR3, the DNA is TGTGCCAGCAGTTTATCGGTCTTATCCTACGAGCAGTACTTC. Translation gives CASSLSVLSYEQYF.